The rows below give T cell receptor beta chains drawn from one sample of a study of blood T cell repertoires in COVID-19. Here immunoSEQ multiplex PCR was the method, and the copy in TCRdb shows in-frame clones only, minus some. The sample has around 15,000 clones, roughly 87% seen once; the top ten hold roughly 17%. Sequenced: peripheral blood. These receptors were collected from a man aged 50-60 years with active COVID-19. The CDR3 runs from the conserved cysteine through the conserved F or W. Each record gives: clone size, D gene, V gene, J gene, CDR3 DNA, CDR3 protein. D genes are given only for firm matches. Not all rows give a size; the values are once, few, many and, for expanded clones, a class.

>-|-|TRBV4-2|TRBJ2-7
TGTGCCAGCAGCCAAGATCTTGCAGGGTTAACCTACGAGCAGTACTTC
CASSQDLAGLTYEQYF
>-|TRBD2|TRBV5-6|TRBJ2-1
TGTGCCAGCAGCTCCGGGACTAGCGTCTACAATGAGCAGTTCTTC
CASSSGTSVYNEQFF
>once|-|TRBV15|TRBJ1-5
TGTGCCACCAGGTTCGCGGGAGGAAGCAATCAGCCCCAGCATTTT
CATRFAGGSNQPQHF
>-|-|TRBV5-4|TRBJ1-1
TGTGCCAGCAGCTTCAGGAACACTGAAGCTTTCTTT
CASSFRNTEAFF
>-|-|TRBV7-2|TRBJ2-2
TGTGCCAGCAGCTGGAGGGGGCAGCGGACCGGGGAGCTGTTTTTT
CASSWRGQRTGELFF
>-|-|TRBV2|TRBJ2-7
TGTGCCAGCAGTGCCCTCGGGAGTTCCGAGCAGTACTTC
CASSALGSSEQYF
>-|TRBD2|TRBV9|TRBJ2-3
TGTGCCAGCAGCGTAGATCTAGCGGGAGGCACAGATACGCAGTATTTT
CASSVDLAGGTDTQYF
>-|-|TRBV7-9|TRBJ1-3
TGTGCCAGCAGCTTAGGACAGACTGCCGGAAACACCATATATTTT
CASSLGQTAGNTIYF
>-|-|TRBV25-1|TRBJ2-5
TGTGCCAGCAGTGAACCGGGGGACGGTCGGGCCCAGTACTTC
CASSEPGDGRAQYF
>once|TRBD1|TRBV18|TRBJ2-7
TGTGCCAGCTCACCACGGGACAGGCCCTACGAGCAGTACTTC
CASSPRDRPYEQYF
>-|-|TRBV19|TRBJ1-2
TGTGCCACTCACAGTACGGGGGGCGGCTATGGCTACACCTTC
CATHSTGGGYGYTF
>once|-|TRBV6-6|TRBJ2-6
TGTGCCAGCAGTCCGGGACACGGTGGCTCTGGGGCCAACGTCCTGACTTTC
CASSPGHGGSGANVLTF
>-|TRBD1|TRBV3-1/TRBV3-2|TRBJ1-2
TGTGCCAGCAGCCAAGGGGACAGCCTCTATGGCTACACCTTC
CASSQGDSLYGYTF
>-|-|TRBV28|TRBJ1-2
TGTGCCAGCAGAACGCGGGGGCTGGATGGCTACACCTTC
CASRTRGLDGYTF
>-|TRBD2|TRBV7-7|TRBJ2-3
TGTGCTAGCAGCGCGGGACTAGAAGTCGCAGATACGCAGTATTTT
CASSAGLEVADTQYF
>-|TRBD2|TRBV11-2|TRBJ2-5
TGTGCCAGCAGCATGACTAGCGGGAGAGGAGAGACCCAGTACTTC
CASSMTSGRGETQYF
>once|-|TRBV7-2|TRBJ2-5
TGTGCCAGCAGCTTAGCGCGGCCCGATGGTCAAGAGACCCAGTACTTC
CASSLARPDGQETQYF
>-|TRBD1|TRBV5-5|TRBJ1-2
TGTGCCAGCAGCTACTCCGGGACAGGAACTAACTATGGCTACACCTTC
CASSYSGTGTNYGYTF
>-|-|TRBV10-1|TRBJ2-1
TGCGCCAGCAGTGGAGCAGCGGAGTTCTCCTACAATGAGCAGTTCTTC
CASSGAAEFSYNEQFF
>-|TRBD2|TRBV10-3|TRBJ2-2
TGTGCCATCAGGGGACTAGCGGCGAACACCGGGGAGCTGTTTTTT
CAIRGLAANTGELFF
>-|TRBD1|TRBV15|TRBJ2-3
TGTGCCACCAGCAGCGACAGGGGGTCGCAGTATTTT
CATSSDRGSQYF
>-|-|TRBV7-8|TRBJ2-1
TGTGCCAGCAGCGGGGTCAGGGGCGCGGGGCAGTTCTTC
CASSGVRGAGQFF
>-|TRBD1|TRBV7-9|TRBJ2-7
TGTGCCAGCAGCTTAGGGACAGGGGTTTACGAGCAGTACTTC
CASSLGTGVYEQYF
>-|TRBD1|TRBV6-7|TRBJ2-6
TGTGCCAGCAGTTACTATACACCCGAACAGGGGCTTTTTGATAGCTCTGGGGCCAACGTCCTGACTTTC
CASSYYTPEQGLFDSSGANVLTF
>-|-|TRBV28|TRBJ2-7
TGTGCCAGCAGTTTATCGTTGTACGAGCAGTACTTC
CASSLSLYEQYF
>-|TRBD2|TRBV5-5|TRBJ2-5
TGTGCCAGCAGCTATCGGACTAGCGGGCAAGAGACCCAGTACTTC
CASSYRTSGQETQYF
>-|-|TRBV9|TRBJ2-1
TGTGCCAGCAGCGTAGCTGGGGGGAGGCGTTTCAATGAGCAGTTCTTC
CASSVAGGRRFNEQFF
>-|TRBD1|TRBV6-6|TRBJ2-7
TGTGCCAGCAGCACAGGGGGGACAGGGGGGTTTGAGCAGTACTTC
CASSTGGTGGFEQYF
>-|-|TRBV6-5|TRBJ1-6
TGTGCCAGCAGTTACTCTCAGTCATCGGGGAATTCACCCCTCCACTTT
CASSYSQSSGNSPLHF